This is a list of T cell receptor beta chains from one sample in a study of cytomegalovirus exposure and HLA in healthy donors. Method: immunoSEQ multiplex PCR; TCRdb's copy keeps in-frame clones and lacks some. The table includes 150,000 or so clones, about 80% detected once. Sequenced input: PBMCs. These receptors were obtained from a young man in good health and CMV-seropositive. Each CDR3 is given with its conserved first and last residue. The D gene is left open where the match is weak. The size entry is marked missing in some rows and otherwise reads once, few, many or a size class.

j_gene: TRBJ2-5
v_gene: TRBV28
abundance: .
d_gene: .
CDR3aa: CASSGGTEVQETQYF
CDR3nt: TGTGCCAGCAGTGGAGGGACCGAAGTACAAGAGACCCAGTACTTC

j_gene: TRBJ2-3
v_gene: TRBV21-1
abundance: .
d_gene: .
CDR3aa: CASSKQTGTDTQYF
CDR3nt: TGTGCCAGCAGCAAACAAACGGGGACAGATACGCAGTATTTT

j_gene: TRBJ1-4
v_gene: TRBV7-9
abundance: once
d_gene: TRBD1
CDR3aa: CASSLLTGGNEKLFF
CDR3nt: TGTGCCAGCAGCCTATTGACAGGGGGGAATGAAAAACTGTTTTTT

j_gene: TRBJ2-7
v_gene: TRBV2
abundance: .
d_gene: TRBD1
CDR3aa: CASSESTGKYYEQYF
CDR3nt: TGTGCCAGCAGTGAATCGACAGGGAAGTACTACGAGCAGTACTTC

j_gene: TRBJ2-3
v_gene: TRBV30
abundance: .
d_gene: TRBD1
CDR3aa: CAWSQYRGWGSTDTQYF
CDR3nt: TGTGCCTGGAGTCAGTACAGGGGCTGGGGTAGCACAGATACGCAGTATTTT

j_gene: TRBJ1-1
v_gene: TRBV15
abundance: .
d_gene: TRBD1
CDR3aa: CATSRDQDRGLAFF
CDR3nt: TGTGCCACCAGCAGAGATCAAGACAGGGGGCTTGCTTTCTTT

j_gene: TRBJ2-7
v_gene: TRBV7-9
abundance: .
d_gene: .
CDR3aa: CSSSLGHLIPYEQYF
CDR3nt: TGTTCCAGCAGCCTGGGACACCTCATCCCCTACGAGCAGTACTTC

j_gene: TRBJ2-7
v_gene: TRBV5-5
abundance: .
d_gene: .
CDR3aa: CASSLAGNGYEQYF
CDR3nt: TGTGCCAGCAGCTTGGCAGGGAACGGGTACGAGCAGTACTTC

j_gene: TRBJ1-6
v_gene: TRBV2
abundance: .
d_gene: TRBD1
CDR3aa: CAMSSTGVGNSPLHF
CDR3nt: TGTGCCATGTCTAGCACAGGGGTAGGTAATTCACCCCTCCACTTT

j_gene: TRBJ2-5
v_gene: TRBV5-6
abundance: .
d_gene: TRBD1
CDR3aa: CASSPTLGTGWNQETQYF
CDR3nt: TGTGCCAGCAGCCCGACATTGGGGACAGGTTGGAACCAAGAGACCCAGTACTTC

j_gene: TRBJ1-2
v_gene: TRBV5-1
abundance: .
d_gene: TRBD1
CDR3aa: CASSLGITGASSAPHGYTF
CDR3nt: TGCGCCAGCAGCTTGGGAATAACAGGGGCTTCCTCAGCGCCCCATGGCTACACCTTC

j_gene: TRBJ2-7
v_gene: TRBV19
abundance: .
d_gene: .
CDR3aa: CASSKGEGNSYEQYF
CDR3nt: TGTGCCAGTAGTAAGGGGGAGGGAAACTCCTACGAGCAGTACTTC

j_gene: TRBJ1-2
v_gene: TRBV20-1
abundance: .
d_gene: .
CDR3aa: CSALRGGGYTF
CDR3nt: TGCAGTGCCCTCCGGGGGGGTGGCTACACCTTC

j_gene: TRBJ2-4
v_gene: TRBV28
abundance: .
d_gene: .
CDR3aa: CASRLGTGVRIQYF
CDR3nt: TGTGCCAGCAGGCTGGGAACGGGAGTTAGGATTCAGTACTTC